The sequence of this T cell receptor beta chain was determined in a study of blood T cell repertoires in COVID-19. The overall study: Italy, Spain and the United States were the sources of the convalescent and acute COVID-19 samples. Sample material is recorded as cDNA or gDNA derived from T cells, B-cell-depleted T cells, or PBMCs.

In the source study's methods: Nucleated cell number was recorded as an estimate derived from reference gene primer amplification. Sequenced by immunoSEQ multiplex PCR; TCRdb stores in-frame clones only, minus some. D and trimming were read from the DNA, whereas the V and J calls and clone size are those reported in that table. This sample has roughly 140,000 clones, with 84% found just once. Specimen: peripheral blood. This TCR was sampled from a woman between 50 and 59 years old with acute or convalescent COVID-19.

The CDR3 spells CASSGPPQGDTQYF. For the CDR3, the DNA is TGTGCCAGCAGCGGCCCTCCACAGGGTGATACGCAGTATTTT. V gene TRBV7-9 combines with J gene TRBJ2-3, with D possibly TRBD1 on 6 matching bases. Germline V gene data show CDR1 as SEHNR and CDR2 as FQNEAQ (reference sequence). Deletions cut 5 bases from V and 6 bases from J, with 15 bases between. The CDR3 covers 14 residues. Together with reference TRBV7-9 and TRBJ2-3, the CDR3 gives the full variable domain: DTGVSQNPRHKITKRGQNVTFRCDPISEHNRLYWYRQTLGQGPEFLTYFQNEAQLEKSRLLSDRFSAERPKGSFSTLEIQRTEQGDSAMYLCASSGPPQGDTQYFGPGTRLTVL.